A single sample gave rise to the 14 T cell receptor beta chains below, sequenced in a study of Ad26.COV2.S vaccination and SARS-CoV-2 variants. The treatment denotes: around 19 received Ad26.COV2.S at low or high dose, single or two shots; 5 received placebo; per-sample allocation not given. Samples were taken on day 63 after the first vaccine or placebo injection. Sequenced by immunoSEQ multiplex PCR; TCRdb stores in-frame clones only, minus some. The repertoire holds about 350,000 clones, with 70% to 90% as singletons. The sequenced sample was peripheral blood, obtained in a trial of Ad26.COV2.S vaccine versus placebo. The receptors derive from a person aged 18-60 years who received the Ad26.COV2.S COVID-19 vaccine or a placebo.

V and J are TRBV30 and TRBJ1-1, with a tentative D call TRBD1 (6 bases). Germline V CDR1 and CDR2: GTSNPN, SVGIG (reference sequence). Deletions cut 3 bases from V and 4 bases from J, with 12 bases between. This CDR3 is built from 13 residues. The CDR3 nucleotides are TGTGCCTGGAGCGAGGGGGTGGCCACTGAAGCTTTCTTT. This gives the protein CAWSEGVATEAFF.

The rearrangement links TRBV28 to TRBJ2-5; 8 nucleotides line up with TRBD1. This CDR3 region has 16 residues. Trimming took 5 bases from V and 3 from J; bases not matched to a gene: 11. Looked up from germline, CDR1 is MDHEN and CDR2 is SYDVKM. The CDR3 DNA is TGTGCCAGCAGTCCTCTGGGCAGGGGGCGGGAAGAGACCCAGTACTTC. Encoded protein: CASSPLGRGREETQYF.

The chain is built from TRBV5-6 and TRBJ2-7, with D unresolved. CDR1 is SGHDT, CDR2 YYEEEE, per germline. Trimming removed 2 bases from V and 2 bases from J, with 14 bases in between. The CDR3 runs 15 residues. Here the CDR3 reads CASSFGSGRAYEQYF. CDR3 DNA: TGTGCCAGCAGCTTCGGGTCGGGTCGCGCCTACGAGCAGTACTTC.

In its sample, this clone was seen a few times. This rearrangement joins TRBV18 to TRBJ1-3; D perhaps matches TRBD1 (6 bases). Trimming stripped 3 bases from V and 0 bases from J, with 12 bases between. This CDR3 spans 16 amino acids. Germline CDR1 KGHSH, CDR2 LQKENI. The CDR3 nucleotides are TGTGCCAGCTCACCCTCCGGGACAACCTCTGGAAACACCATATATTTT. As protein: CASSPSGTTSGNTIYF. Drawing the rest from reference TRBV18 and TRBJ1-3, the complete variable domain is NAGVMQNPRHLVRRRGQEARLRCSPMKGHSHVYWYRQLPEEGLKFMVYLQKENIIDESGMPKERFSAEFPKEGPSILRIQQVVRGDSAAYFCASSPSGTTSGNTIYFGEGSWLTVV.

CDR3 nucleotide sequence: TGTGCCAGCAGCTTCGAGACCCAGTACTTC. As protein: CASSFETQYF. The V and J genes are TRBV11-2 and TRBJ2-5; D call uncertain. Trimming shortened V by 3 bases and J by 5 bases, and 1 base separated the two germline ends. This CDR3 has 10 residues. The germline gives CDR1 SGHAT, CDR2 FQNNGV.

V and J are TRBV7-9 and TRBJ1-2, with no clear D. Trimming left V 1 base short and J 3 bases short, with 9 bases between. The CDR3 runs 14 residues. The germline V gene has CDR1 SEHNR and CDR2 FQNEAQ (reference sequence). The CDR3: CASSLEAAYYGYTF. CDR3 nucleotides: TGTGCCAGCAGCTTAGAGGCAGCCTACTATGGCTACACCTTC.

J is TRBJ1-1 and V is TRBV5-1; 9 nucleotides align to TRBD1. From germline, CDR1 is SGHRS and CDR2 YFSETQ. CDR3 size: 15 residues. Trimming removed 3 bases from V and 4 bases from J; junction bases left unmatched: 7. The CDR3 loop is CASSSILQGATEAFF. DNA of the CDR3: TGCGCCAGCAGCTCAATCCTACAGGGGGCCACTGAAGCTTTCTTT.

The chain combines TRBV5-1 with TRBJ2-1; 11 positions agree with TRBD2. Germline CDR1 reads SGHRS; CDR2 reads YFSETQ. The CDR3 extends over 16 amino acids. V was pared by 2 bases and J by 10 bases, with 11 bases of the junction left unmatched. CDR3 sequence (DNA): TGCGCCAGCAGCTTCCTCGTCTTAGCGGGAGGGGGGGAGCAGTTCTTC. Its translation is CASSFLVLAGGGEQFF.

The chain has TRBV5-1 and TRBJ2-1; 8 nucleotides align to TRBD2. CDR1 and CDR2 from the germline V gene are SGHRS and YFSETQ. Trimming removed 3 bases from V and 8 bases from J; junction bases left unmatched: 7. This CDR3 has 14 residues. The CDR3 spells CASSSQAGEDEQFF. For the CDR3, the DNA is TGCGCCAGCAGCTCCCAAGCGGGGGAGGATGAGCAGTTCTTC. Variable domain in full (rest from reference TRBV5-1 and TRBJ2-1): KAGVTQTPRYLIKTRGQQVTLSCSPISGHRSVSWYQQTPGQGLQFLFEYFSETQRNKGNFPGRFSGRQFSNSRSEMNVSTLELGDSALYLCASSSQAGEDEQFFGPGTRLTVL.

The rearrangement uses TRBV4-1 and TRBJ1-1, with TRBD1 as a possible D gene (6 bases). Germline CDR1 is MGHRA and CDR2 is YSYEKL. The ends were cut back, 6 bases at V and 6 bases at J, with 17 bases in the middle. CDR3 size: 14 residues. The CDR3 loop is CASSQQGGSAEAFF. In DNA form, the CDR3 reads TGCGCCAGCAGTCAACAGGGAGGGTCCGCTGAAGCTTTCTTT.

The chain combines TRBV27 with TRBJ1-5; D perhaps matches TRBD1 (5 bases). Germline lookup yields CDR1 MNHEY and CDR2 SMNVEV (reference sequence). Trimming stripped 5 bases from V and 9 bases from J, with 20 bases between. The length of the CDR3 is 15 residues. The CDR3 DNA sequence: TGTGCCAGCAGTCTCCTCCGGGGCTCGGGGTGGCCCCAGCATTTT. This codes for CASSLLRGSGWPQHF.

The chain recombines TRBV10-3 with TRBJ1-2, with D tentatively TRBD1 (6 bases). V dropped 6 bases and J dropped 4 bases, with 18 bases sitting between them. Germline V CDR1 and CDR2: ENHRY, SYGVKD. This CDR3 contains 15 residues. Here the CDR3 reads CAIRGLGGSSYGYTF. CDR3 nucleotide sequence: TGTGCCATCAGAGGACTCGGGGGCTCCTCCTATGGCTACACCTTC.

The chain couples TRBV19 to TRBJ2-3, with D tentatively TRBD1 (5 bases). Between the trimmed V and J ends, which lost 5 bases and 0 bases, there was a span of 12 bases. CDR1 is LNHDA and CDR2 is SQIVND in the germline V gene (reference sequence). The CDR3 contains 15 residues. In DNA, the CDR3 is TGTGCCAGTAGTGGAGACAGTACTAGCACAGATACGCAGTATTTT. It codes for CASSGDSTSTDTQYF.

V is TRBV18 and J is TRBJ2-7; D perhaps matches TRBD1 (6 bases). V was trimmed by 3 bases and J by 4 bases, leaving 10 bases between them. The length of the CDR3 is 13 residues. Germline V lookup: CDR1 KGHSH, CDR2 LQKENI. CDR3 sequence: CASSPSTGYEQYF. Here the CDR3 DNA reads TGTGCCAGCTCACCTAGTACAGGGTACGAGCAGTACTTC.